This T cell receptor beta chain comes out of a study of glioma-infiltrating T cells (dated by TCRdb to between 2015 and 2016). About the full investigation: Glioma tissue, non-neoplastic brain tissue and matched peripheral blood mononuclear cells were used as sources from which TCR alpha- and beta-chain repertoires were sequenced. To measure divergence between tissue and blood T-cell populations, each tissue-infiltrating repertoire was compared with the peripheral blood repertoire of the same patient. The paired cohort was made up of three low-grade glioma patients, 8 or 9 primary glioblastoma patients and three non-glioma patients who contributed non-neoplastic brain tissue. Here is what the overall study found, with its caveats: Group comparisons were based on small numbers of patients: three non-neoplastic, three low-grade glioma and several glioblastoma patients. Very few CDR3 sequences were found to be shared between tissue and blood, and this scarcity was attributed to high CDR3 diversity and limited sampling. In non-neoplastic patients, VJ-independent divergence between tissue and blood fell below expectation, whereas in all gliomas, and especially in low-grade gliomas, the divergence rose above expectation.

This clonotype was seen many times. Its antigen remains unidentified. No much larger clonotype is one base removed from it; base qualities were not supplied. TCR alpha and beta CDR3 regions were amplified with the iRepertoire nested amplicon-rescue multiplex PCR (arm-PCR) platform from RNA. One-step reverse transcription and amplification used about 95-450 ng of tissue mRNA or PBMC total RNA as input. After bead purification, a secondary multiplex PCR added Illumina adapters, and libraries were gel-purified between 200 and 400 bp. The libraries contained internal 6-nucleotide barcodes that were used for demultiplexing. Libraries were sequenced on an Illumina MiSeq with 2x220 or 2x250 nucleotide paired-end reads. In the original analysis: Paired reads were merged with FLASH 1.2.11 and aligned to the GRCh37 human genome with BWA-MEM before extracting TRA and TRB reads. For V and J assignment, an IMGT-derived reference of cassette sequences and CDR3 motifs that included pseudogenes was used. Three-frame translation of reads was performed, and productive CDR3s were defined as those with a C...FGXG motif and no stop codons. Unique combinations of V-J cassette pair and CDR3 amino acid sequence were defined as clonotypes. Hamming distance filtering was applied to reads, with thresholds set by the sequence error rate of each sample in mapped regions. Using fastp trimming at Q25 and MiXCR clonotype assembly, TCRdb reanalyzed the public sequencing data and kept in-frame beta chains. Every distinct CDR3 protein forms one entry, paired with its most common genes and DNA. It is TCRdb's table, rather than the study itself, that gives the V and J calls and clone size. A total of tens of thousands of distinct CDR3 sequences appear in this sample, approximately 42% of them only once. The ten largest clones represent around two fifths of the sample.

Trimming costs V 4 bases and J 0 bases, and their ends lie 7 bases apart. From a lookup of the germline V gene (reference sequence), CDR1 and CDR2 are SGHAT and FQDESV. Taken from cysteine to phenylalanine, the CDR3 has 13 residues. Just CDR3 DNA is preserved here, 39 bases in frame from base 1. This TCR was sampled from a human donor with low-grade glioma or glioblastoma, undergoing nonglioma brain surgery, or in good health (not recorded which). The chain is assembled from TRBV11-1 and TRBJ2-7, and perhaps TRBD1 as D gene, on 5 matching bases. Sample: glioma tissue, nonneoplastic brain tissue, or PBMCs (not recorded which). The base sequence is TGTGCCAGCAGCTCGACAGTCTCCTACGAGCAGTACTTC. This yields the protein CASSSTVSYEQYF.